Presented here are 25 T cell receptor beta chains from one specimen sequenced in a study of blood T cell repertoires in COVID-19. Clones were read by immunoSEQ multiplex PCR, and TCRdb kept only the in-frame ones, dropping some. In the table there are about 130,000 clones, around nine tenths of which are singletons. Sample: peripheral blood. These receptors originate from a man between 65 and 79 years old with active COVID-19.

There are many counts of this clone. The genes are TRBV7-8 and TRBJ2-3, with D uncertain. The CDR3 spans 15 residues. Trimming removed 1 base from V and 6 bases from J, with 14 bases in between. The V gene's germline CDR1 is SGHVS and CDR2 FQNEAQ. CDR3: CASSLVWAPGDTQYF. The CDR3 nucleotides are TGTGCCAGCAGCTTAGTTTGGGCGCCTGGGGATACGCAGTATTTT.

CDR3 loop: CASSQGLAGAEQYF. In nucleotides, the CDR3 is TGTGCCAGTAGTCAGGGACTAGCGGGAGCCGAGCAGTACTTC. The rearrangement uses TRBV19 and TRBJ2-7; 14 bases fit TRBD2. Per the germline V gene, CDR1 is LNHDA and CDR2 is SQIVND (reference sequence). Unmatched junction bases numbered 3, after V lost 5 bases and J lost 6 bases. The CDR3 extends over 14 amino acids.

The V gene is TRBV15, the J gene TRBJ2-1, with D possibly being TRBD2 (6 bases). The CDR3 loop spans 16 amino acids. V was trimmed by 7 bases and J by 1 base, leaving 17 bases between them. CDR1 is LNHNV, CDR2 YYDKDF, per germline (reference sequence). The CDR3 region is CATTSSGRGSYNEQFF. The DNA of the CDR3 is TGTGCCACCACCTCCTCCGGGCGGGGATCCTACAATGAGCAGTTCTTC.

The V call is TRBV9, the J call TRBJ1-2; D is perhaps TRBD1 (6 bases). CDR1 and CDR2 from the germline V gene are SGDLS and YYNGEE. This CDR3 has 14 residues. The germline V and J ends were trimmed by 3 bases and 7 bases, with 16 bases remaining between them. The CDR3 sequence: CASSASRGFGGYTF. The CDR3 DNA sequence: TGTGCCAGCAGCGCCTCCAGGGGTTTTGGTGGCTACACCTTC.

The chain uses TRBV18 and TRBJ2-5; the D gene is possibly TRBD1 (6 bases). The CDR3 spans 18 residues. Looked up from germline, CDR1 is KGHSH and CDR2 is LQKENI. Trimming took off 3 bases at V and 5 bases at J, with 25 bases between the two ends. CDR3 nucleotides: TGTGCCAGCTCACCGGTCAGGGGTCCCGTTTATGGCATGGAGACCCAGTACTTC. Translation: CASSPVRGPVYGMETQYF.

CDR3 in amino acids: CASSFGGWDEKLFF. CDR3 nucleotides: TGTGCCAGCAGCTTCGGGGGGTGGGATGAAAAACTGTTTTTT. The chain is built from TRBV5-4 and TRBJ1-4; the D gene is possibly TRBD1 (5 bases). CDR3 length: 14 residues. CDR1 is SGHNT and CDR2 is YYREEE in the germline V gene (reference sequence). V was clipped by 2 bases and J by 6 bases, with 11 bases between them. The variable domain in full, with the rest retrieved from reference TRBV5-4 and TRBJ1-4, is ETGVTQSPTHLIKTRGQQVTLRCSSQSGHNTVSWYQQALGQGPQFIFQYYREEENGRGNFPPRFSGLQFPNYSSELNVNALELDDSALYLCASSFGGWDEKLFFGSGTQLSVL.

This clone was picked up a small number of times. The V call is TRBV24-1, the J call TRBJ2-3; 8 positions agree with TRBD2. CDR3 length equals 16 residues. Germline CDR1 and CDR2: KGHDR and SFDVKD. The junction had 8 bases not matched to a gene; V was cut back by 4 bases and J by 3 bases. The CDR3 sequence is CATSETGGPTTDTQYF. The DNA for the CDR3 is TGTGCCACCAGTGAGACGGGAGGGCCAACTACAGATACGCAGTATTTT.

V gene TRBV7-3 combines with J gene TRBJ2-1; 10 bases align to TRBD1. The CDR3 covers 13 residues. After removal of 4 bases from V and 9 bases from J, the junction contained 3 bases not matched to a gene. The germline gives CDR1 SGHTA, CDR2 FQGTGA. This CDR3 reads CASSSDRGGEQFF. CDR3 sequence (DNA): TGTGCCAGCAGCTCGGACAGGGGGGGTGAGCAGTTCTTC.

This chain links TRBV28 with TRBJ2-5; 7 positions match TRBD1. The germline gives CDR1 MDHEN, CDR2 SYDVKM. The CDR3 has 13 amino acids. J gave up 2 bases and V 8 bases, and 5 bases lay outside the gene matches. The CDR3 nucleotides are TGTGCCAGCGGGGAGACAGGGCAAGAGACCCAGTACTTC. This codes for CASGETGQETQYF.

This clone was seen once. The chain recombines TRBV7-6 with TRBJ2-7; TRBD1 agrees at 9 bases. Unmatched junction bases numbered 10, after V lost 5 bases and J lost 5 bases. CDR3 size: 15 residues. Germline lookup yields CDR1 SGHVS and CDR2 FNYEAQ. CDR3 loop: CASSKQGARGDEQYF. The CDR3 DNA is TGTGCCAGCAGCAAACAGGGGGCCCGAGGGGACGAGCAGTACTTC.

V usage is TRBV20-1 and J usage is TRBJ2-1; D not certain. Per the germline V gene, CDR1 is DFQATT and CDR2 is SNEGSKA (reference sequence). CDR3 size: 12 residues. Trimming took 3 bases from V and 9 from J, leaving 12 bases between them. For the CDR3, the DNA is TGCAGTGCTAGTCCCCCGTACGGTGAGCAGTTCTTC. This gives the protein CSASPPYGEQFF.

The CDR3 DNA reads as TGTGCCAGTACCCCGGGACAGGGGAATCAGCCCCAGCATTTT. This gives the protein CASTPGQGNQPQHF. This chain connects TRBV19 to TRBJ1-5; 10 nucleotides match TRBD1. Germline V gives CDR1 LNHDA, CDR2 SQIVND (reference sequence). J lost 4 bases, V lost 7 bases, and 4 bases had no gene match. The CDR3 covers 14 residues.

V and J are TRBV5-1 and TRBJ1-4, with TRBD1 identical over 7 bases. CDR3 length: 16 residues. V lost 4 bases, J lost 0 bases, and 6 bases stayed unmatched. From germline, CDR1 is SGHRS and CDR2 YFSETQ. CDR3 loop: CASSRTGLSTNEKLFF. The DNA of the CDR3 is TGCGCCAGCAGCAGGACAGGCCTCTCAACTAATGAAAAACTGTTTTTT.

V gene TRBV6-5 combines with J gene TRBJ1-4, with D maybe TRBD1 (6 bases). The CDR3 length is 14 residues. Per germline, CDR1 MNHEY and CDR2 SVGAGI. V was clipped by 5 bases and J by 5 bases, with 12 bases between them. The CDR3 DNA reads TGTGCCAGCAGTCAGGGGAAGGGAAATGAAAAACTGTTTTTT. Translating it yields CASSQGKGNEKLFF.

The rearrangement uses TRBV30 and TRBJ2-1, with TRBD2 identical over 7 bases. Germline loops: CDR1 GTSNPN, CDR2 SVGIG (reference sequence). The length of the CDR3 is 14 residues. J lost 5 bases, V lost 5 bases, and 9 bases had no gene match. CDR3: CAWAWGAGHNEQFF. CDR3 DNA: TGTGCCTGGGCGTGGGGAGCGGGGCACAATGAGCAGTTCTTC.

The V gene is TRBV30, the J gene TRBJ1-3; D unclear. V lost 3 bases and J lost 6, with 15 bases in between. The germline CDR1 and CDR2 sequences are GTSNPN and SVGIG (reference sequence). This CDR3 spans 14 amino acids. The CDR3 DNA follows: TGTGCCTGGAGCCTTGGGAGGCCCGAAAACACCATATATTTT. This encodes CAWSLGRPENTIYF.

Worth noting for this clone: The same CDR3 also results from other DNA sequences found in this sample. V usage is TRBV5-1 and J usage is TRBJ2-2; 13 bases are a match to TRBD2. CDR3 length: 16 amino acids. The germline V gene has CDR1 SGHRS and CDR2 YFSETQ. Unmatched junction bases numbered 1, after V lost 0 bases and J lost 5 bases. The CDR3 bases are TGCGCCAGCAGCTTGGGACTAGCGGGAGGTACCGGGGAGCTGTTTTTT. It yields the protein CASSLGLAGGTGELFF.

The J gene is TRBJ2-2, the V gene TRBV9; 10 bases agree with TRBD2. Per the germline V gene, CDR1 is SGDLS and CDR2 is YYNGEE. The CDR3 is 15 amino acids. The trim removed 6 bases at V and 2 bases at J, leaving 4 bases unmatched. CDR3 coding DNA: TGTGCCAGCAATAAGCGGGAGGGAAACACCGGGGAGCTGTTTTTT. Its protein is CASNKREGNTGELFF.

The chain has TRBV14 and TRBJ2-1; a weak D match, TRBD1 (5 bases). Germline lookup yields CDR1 SGHDN and CDR2 FVKESK. There are 13 residues in the CDR3. V lost 1 base and J 11 bases, leaving 12 bases between the germline ends. In DNA form, the CDR3 reads TGTGCCAGCAGCCAAGGTCCCTCAGGGAAGCAGTTCTTC. Residues: CASSQGPSGKQFF. The full variable domain, with the rest looked up from reference TRBV14 and TRBJ2-1, is EAGVTQFPSHSVIEKGQTVTLRCDPISGHDNLYWYRRVMGKEIKFLLHFVKESKQDESGMPNNRFLAERTGGTYSTLKVQPAELEDSGVYFCASSQGPSGKQFFGPGTRLTVL.

The chain recombines TRBV7-8 with TRBJ1-4; 9 nucleotides match TRBD1. CDR3 length equals 14 residues. With 5 bases clipped from V and 4 bases from J, the junction kept 2 bases outside the gene matches. Germline CDR1 SGHVS, CDR2 FQNEAQ. CDR3 in amino acids: CASSGTGFNEKLFF. The DNA for the CDR3 is TGTGCCAGCAGCGGGACAGGGTTTAATGAAAAACTGTTTTTT.

This clone has a handful of counts. The chain employs TRBV5-1 and TRBJ2-3; 9 bases match TRBD1. This CDR3 spans 17 amino acids. CDR1 and CDR2 (germline): SGHRS, YFSETQ. V gave up 2 bases and J gave up 4 bases; unmatched junction bases: 11. CDR3 sequence: CASSFQTGGGSSDTQYF. CDR3 coding DNA: TGCGCCAGCAGCTTCCAGACAGGGGGAGGGTCGTCAGATACGCAGTATTTT.

This sequence joins TRBV11-3 and TRBJ2-5; D unresolved. Trimming pared 2 bases from V and 1 base from J, leaving 5 bases between. This CDR3 spans 13 amino acids. The germline gives CDR1 SGHNT, CDR2 YENEEA. The CDR3 sequence: CASSLYSQETQYF. The CDR3 DNA reads as TGTGCCAGCAGCTTATACAGCCAAGAGACCCAGTACTTC.

This sequence joins TRBV25-1 and TRBJ1-2; D unresolved. The CDR3 length is 16 residues. Germline V CDR1 and CDR2: MGHDK, SYGVNS. Trimming cost V 1 base and J 6 bases, with 18 bases left between them. CDR3: CASSELEGSPIDGYTF. CDR3 nucleotides: TGTGCCAGCAGTGAATTAGAGGGCAGTCCCATCGATGGCTACACCTTC.

Only a few counts were recorded for this clone. The chain joins TRBV19 to TRBJ1-1; no clear D gene. Germline lookup yields CDR1 LNHDA and CDR2 SQIVND (reference sequence). The CDR3 spans 16 residues. Trimming left V 2 bases short and J 0 bases short, with 13 bases between. For the CDR3, the DNA is TGTGCCAGTAGTATAAACTCGGGAGCGTTGAACACTGAAGCTTTCTTT. Its translation: CASSINSGALNTEAFF.

The chain links TRBV9 to TRBJ2-1; D unclear. The CDR3 spans 15 residues. The germline V gene encodes CDR1 SGDLS and CDR2 YYNGEE. Trimming pared 0 bases from V and 6 bases from J, leaving 13 bases between. As DNA, the CDR3 is TGTGCCAGCAGCGTAGGGCGACTCACGGCCAATGAGCAGTTCTTC. This codes for CASSVGRLTANEQFF.